Shown below are 6 T cell receptor beta chains from a single sample sequenced in a study of cytomegalovirus exposure and HLA in healthy donors. The table came from immunoSEQ multiplex PCR; TCRdb's copy has only in-frame clones and leaves some out. The sample has hundreds of thousands of clones; 83% are singletons. Sequenced material: PBMCs. These receptor sequences come from a woman in her late teens or twenties in good health and CMV-seronegative.

The genes are TRBV9 and TRBJ2-1, with D unresolved. This CDR3 is 10 amino acids long. Germline CDR1 reads SGDLS; CDR2 reads YYNGEE. V shed 8 bases and J shed 10 bases, with 10 bases lying between them. CDR3 sequence reads: CARMYDEQFF. Here the CDR3 DNA reads TGTGCCAGGATGTACGACGAGCAGTTCTTC.

Relative to its sample, this clone is medium-sized. J is TRBJ1-2 and V is TRBV9; D is undetermined. With 4 bases removed from V and 4 bases from J, the gap between germline ends came to 8 bases. Looked up from germline, CDR1 is SGDLS and CDR2 is YYNGEE. The CDR3 contains 12 residues. The CDR3 DNA sequence: TGTGCCAGCAGCCGAAGTAGCTATGGCTACACCTTC. It codes for CASSRSSYGYTF.

This chain joins TRBV9 and TRBJ1-2; the match to TRBD1 covers 7 bases. The length of the CDR3 is 13 residues. The junction had 3 bases not matched to a gene; V was cut back by 1 base and J by 6 bases. Per the germline V gene, CDR1 is SGDLS and CDR2 is YYNGEE. Here the CDR3 reads CASSVRGGDGYTF. DNA for the CDR3: TGTGCCAGCAGCGTAAGAGGGGGCGATGGCTACACCTTC.

This clone was seen a handful of times. The chain employs TRBV11-2 and TRBJ2-5; 7 bases agree with TRBD1. Germline V gives CDR1 SGHAT, CDR2 FQNNGV. The CDR3 contains 13 residues. Trimming at V came to 5 bases and at J to 4 bases, leaving 4 bases not matched to a gene. CDR3 in DNA: TGTGCCAGCAGCGGTGACAGGGCAGAGACCCAGTACTTC. It yields the protein CASSGDRAETQYF.

This clone was detected once. The chain links TRBV14 to TRBJ2-5, with a weak D call TRBD1 (8 bases). The CDR3 extends over 16 amino acids. Germline CDR1 SGHDN, CDR2 FVKESK. V was cut by 4 bases and J by 1 base, with 16 bases left in between. CDR3 residues: CASSPLQGGTQETQYF. The CDR3 bases are TGTGCCAGCAGCCCCTTACAGGGGGGGACCCAAGAGACCCAGTACTTC.

This clone was seen a handful of times. DNA for the CDR3: TGTGCCAGCAGCCCTGGGGGACAGGGGAACATTCAGTACTTC. Translation gives CASSPGGQGNIQYF. The rearrangement links TRBV7-9 to TRBJ2-4; 10 nucleotides match TRBD1. The V gene end was trimmed by 5 bases and the J gene end by 7 bases; junction bases not matched to a gene: 5. From germline, CDR1 is SEHNR and CDR2 FQNEAQ (reference sequence). This CDR3 contains 14 residues.